This T cell receptor (beta chain) was documented in a study of shared clonotypes between healthy human individuals. On this clone itself: The antigen is undetermined.

Study-level points and caveats: Though the depth was large, rarefaction showed that sorted-subset sequencing was incomplete.

Data came from immunoSEQ multiplex PCR; TCRdb stores just in-frame clones and leaves some out. The sample includes 2 million to 2.5 million clones, 85% to 95% of them seen just once. Germline CDR1 is MDHEN and CDR2 is SYDVKM. The CDR3 is made up of 17 amino acids. The ends lost 4 bases at V and 0 bases at J; junction bases unmatched: 6. The chain combines TRBV28 with TRBJ2-5; 12 bases are shared with TRBD2. The receptor was isolated from a man between 18 and 29 years old in good health. Some clones in this sample may be carry-over from other donors' samples. Sequenced: naive CD4+ T cells from PBMCs. The subset is: CD45RA+ positively selected. The CDR3 loop is CASSYGTSGFYQETQYF. The CDR3 bases are TGTGCCAGCAGTTATGGGACTAGCGGGTTCTACCAAGAGACCCAGTACTTC.